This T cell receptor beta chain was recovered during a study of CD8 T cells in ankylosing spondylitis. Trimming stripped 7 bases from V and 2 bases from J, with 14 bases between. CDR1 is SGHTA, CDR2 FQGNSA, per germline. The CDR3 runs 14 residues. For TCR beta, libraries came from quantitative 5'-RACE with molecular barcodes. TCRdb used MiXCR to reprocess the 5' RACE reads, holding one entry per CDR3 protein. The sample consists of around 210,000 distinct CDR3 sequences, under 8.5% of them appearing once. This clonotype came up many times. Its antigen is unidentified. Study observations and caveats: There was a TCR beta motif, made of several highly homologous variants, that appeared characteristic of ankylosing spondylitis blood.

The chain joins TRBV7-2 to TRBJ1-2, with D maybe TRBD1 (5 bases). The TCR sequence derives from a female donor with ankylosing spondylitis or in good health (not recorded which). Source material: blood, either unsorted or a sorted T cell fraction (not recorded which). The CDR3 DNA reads TGTGCCAGCAACCCCCAACAGGCAAACTATGGCTACACCTTC. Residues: CASNPQQANYGYTF. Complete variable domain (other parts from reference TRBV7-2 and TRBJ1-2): GAGVSQSPSNKVTEKGKDVELRCDPISGHTALYWYRQSLGQGLEFLIYFQGNSAPDKSGLPSDRFSAERTGGSVSTLTIQRTQQEDSAVYLCASNPQQANYGYTFGSGTRLTVV.